A selection of T cell receptor beta chains follows, all from one sample in a study of cytomegalovirus exposure and HLA in healthy donors. TCRdb's table, derived via immunoSEQ multiplex PCR, lists solely in-frame clones and lacks some. The repertoire holds 160,000 or so clones, with about 85% as singletons. Sequenced: PBMCs. These receptors all stem from a male donor in good health and CMV-seropositive. CDR3s include the opening cysteine and the closing phenylalanine or tryptophan. The order of the fields is D gene, J gene, V gene, clone size, CDR3 DNA, CDR3 protein. D genes are given only for firm matches. Rows may omit the clone size; those that give it use once, few, many or a size class.

NA	TRBJ2-1	TRBV6-6	NA	TGTGCCAGCAGTTATCGAGGGTCCCGGGTTCCGTTCTTC	CASSYRGSRVPFF
TRBD1	TRBJ1-2	TRBV4-1	few	TGCGCCAGCAGCCTCCGGGACAGCACTAACTATGGCTACACCTTC	CASSLRDSTNYGYTF
NA	TRBJ1-2	TRBV19	NA	TGTGCCAGTAGTATTCGGGGGTATGGCTACACCTTC	CASSIRGYGYTF
TRBD1	TRBJ2-7	TRBV6-5	NA	TGTGCCAGCAGTACAGGGGGAGGCTACGAGCAGTACTTC	CASSTGGGYEQYF
NA	TRBJ2-7	TRBV4-3	once	TGCGCCAGCAGCCAAGAGTGGGGGGATCTCACCTACGAGCAGTACTTC	CASSQEWGDLTYEQYF
NA	TRBJ1-6	TRBV18	NA	TGTGCCAGCTCACCTCGACAGAACCATAATTCACCCCTCCACTTT	CASSPRQNHNSPLHF
NA	TRBJ2-7	TRBV5-4	NA	TGTGCCAGCACCCCGGGACTGGGGACGTACGAGCAGTACTTC	CASTPGLGTYEQYF
TRBD1	TRBJ1-4	TRBV7-9	few	TGTGCCAGCAGCGCCAGACAGGGGGTAGAAAAACTGTTTTTT	CASSARQGVEKLFF
NA	TRBJ2-2	TRBV30	NA	TGTGCCTGCTCCGGAGGGGGGGGCCACGGGGAGCTGTTTTTT	CACSGGGGHGELFF
TRBD1	TRBJ1-4	TRBV10-3	NA	TGTGCCATCAGGGAGTTGGGACAGGGGAGTGAAAAACTGTTTTTT	CAIRELGQGSEKLFF
TRBD2	TRBJ2-7	TRBV6-5	NA	TGTGCCAGCAGCCCGTCGAGCGGGGCATACGAGCAGTACTTC	CASSPSSGAYEQYF
TRBD1	TRBJ1-4	TRBV28	NA	TGTGCCAGCAGTGGGCGACAGGGGAATGAAAAACTGTTTTTT	CASSGRQGNEKLFF
TRBD2	TRBJ2-7	TRBV9	NA	TGTGCCAGCAGCGTAGCACTAGCGATCGACTACGAGCAGTACTTC	CASSVALAIDYEQYF
NA	TRBJ2-1	TRBV19	NA	TGTGCCAGTAGGGTGCAGGGATACAATGAGCAGTTCTTC	CASRVQGYNEQFF
TRBD1	TRBJ2-7	TRBV29-1	once	TGCAGCGTTGAACCGACAGGGGGGCTATACGAGCAGTACTTC	CSVEPTGGLYEQYF
TRBD1	TRBJ2-1	TRBV5-4	NA	TGTGCCAGCAGCCACGACAGGGGAGGCAATGAGCAGTTCTTC	CASSHDRGGNEQFF
NA	TRBJ1-1	TRBV6-1	once	TGTGCCAGCAGCCCCATGGGGGGGCTGAACACTGAAGCTTTCTTT	CASSPMGGLNTEAFF
NA	TRBJ2-3	TRBV14	NA	TGTGCCAGCAGCCCTCGACTAGTTGATACGCAGTATTTT	CASSPRLVDTQYF
NA	TRBJ2-1	TRBV23-1	NA	TGCGCCAGCAGTCAAGTTCTAGGGTCACAGGCATGTACCCACTCCGAACTATCGGGCAATGAGCAGTTCTTC	CASSQVLGSQACTHSELSGNEQFF
NA	TRBJ2-2	TRBV4-1	NA	TGCGCCAGCAGCCCCGAGATAAGCGGGACCGGGGAGCTGTTTTTT	CASSPEISGTGELFF
TRBD2	TRBJ2-1	TRBV30	NA	TGTGCCCAAGAGCGGGAGGGCTACAATGAGCAGTTCTTC	CAQEREGYNEQFF
NA	TRBJ1-2	TRBV7-8	NA	TGTGCCAGCAGCTTAAATCCAGGGCTTGGCTACACCTTC	CASSLNPGLGYTF